This TCR beta chain was identified in a study of blood T cell repertoires in COVID-19. The overall study: In each case, the material was cDNA or gDNA derived from T cells, B-cell-depleted T cells, or PBMCs.

In the source study's methods: Nucleated cell number was recorded as an estimate derived from reference gene primer amplification. TCRdb keeps only in-frame clones here, not all; method: immunoSEQ multiplex PCR. The V and J calls and the clone size are those of that table, but D and trimming were determined from the DNA. This table holds roughly 69,000 clones, 80% to 90% found once. This clone was seen at least ten times. The germline V gene has CDR1 SGHAT and CDR2 FQDESV (reference sequence). CDR3 length: 15 amino acids. With 5 bases removed from V and 0 bases from J, the gap between germline ends came to 13 bases.

The rearrangement joins TRBV11-1 to TRBJ1-1; a weak D match, TRBD1 (5 bases). The TCR was taken from a middle-aged man with active COVID-19. Input material: peripheral blood. CDR3 loop: CASSPRVLVNTEAFF. CDR3 DNA sequence: TGTGCCAGCAGCCCCAGGGTGCTAGTGAACACTGAAGCTTTCTTT.